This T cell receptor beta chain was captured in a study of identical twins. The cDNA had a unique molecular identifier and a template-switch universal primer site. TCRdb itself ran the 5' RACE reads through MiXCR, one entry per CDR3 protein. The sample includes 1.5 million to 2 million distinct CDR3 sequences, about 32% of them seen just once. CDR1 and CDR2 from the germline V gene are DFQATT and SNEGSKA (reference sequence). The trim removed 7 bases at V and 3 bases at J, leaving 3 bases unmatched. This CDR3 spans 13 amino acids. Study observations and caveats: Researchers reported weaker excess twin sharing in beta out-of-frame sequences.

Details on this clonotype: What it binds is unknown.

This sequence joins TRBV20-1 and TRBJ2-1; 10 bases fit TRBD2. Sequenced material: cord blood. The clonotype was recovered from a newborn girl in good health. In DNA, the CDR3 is TGCAGTGGGACTAGCGGCCTCTACAATGAGCAGTTCTTC. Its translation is CSGTSGLYNEQFF.